Following are 20 T cell receptor beta chains from one sample sequenced in a study of T cells after yellow fever vaccination. Each CDR3 protein is one row after TCRdb ran MiXCR on the 5' RACE reads. This sample has about 360,000 distinct CDR3 sequences, with 6.2% found just once. The starting material was PBMCs, obtained 5 days after the yellow fever booster vaccination. These receptors were collected from a young man who received the YFV17D yellow fever vaccine.

The V gene is TRBV7-8, the J gene TRBJ1-2, with a tentative D call TRBD1 (5 bases). The V end lost 1 base, the J end lost 3 bases, and 9 bases lay between the germline ends. The CDR3 runs 14 residues. Germline CDR1 SGHVS, CDR2 FQNEAQ. In nucleotides, the CDR3 is TGTGCCAGCAGCTTAGGGGGCGCGTACTATGGCTACACCTTC. This codes for CASSLGGAYYGYTF.

This rearrangement joins TRBV7-2 to TRBJ1-1; the match to TRBD1 covers 9 bases. V lost 8 bases, J lost 10 bases, and 8 bases stayed unmatched. The CDR3 runs 12 residues. CDR1 is SGHTA, CDR2 FQGNSA, per germline. The CDR3: CASAPRDRVAFF. The CDR3 DNA reads TGTGCCAGCGCACCCCGGGACAGGGTAGCTTTCTTT. Supplemented by reference TRBV7-2 and TRBJ1-1, the full variable domain reads GAGVSQSPSNKVTEKGKDVELRCDPISGHTALYWYRQSLGQGLEFLIYFQGNSAPDKSGLPSDRFSAERTGGSVSTLTIQRTQQEDSAVYLCASAPRDRVAFFGQGTRLTVV.

This clonotype was found many times. V usage is TRBV6-5 and J usage is TRBJ2-3, with a weak D call TRBD2 (5 bases). V was clipped by 0 bases and J by 2 bases, with 12 bases between them. CDR1 is MNHEY, CDR2 SVGAGI, per germline. The CDR3 runs to 16 residues. CDR3 region: CASSYSWSGSTDTQYF. In nucleotides, the CDR3 is TGTGCCAGCAGTTACTCGTGGAGCGGTTCCACAGATACGCAGTATTTT.

The gene calls are TRBV12-3 or TRBV12-4 and TRBJ2-7, with D possibly matching TRBD1 (6 bases). The CDR3 is 13 amino acids. Trimming shortened V by 4 bases and J by 3 bases, and 10 bases separated the two germline ends. DNA of the CDR3: TGTGCCAGCAGTTACAGGGAAAGCTACGAGCAGTACTTC. This sequence encodes CASSYRESYEQYF.

In this sample, this clonotype turned up many times. V is TRBV7-2 and J is TRBJ2-2; 8 nucleotides agree with TRBD2. This CDR3 region has 16 residues. V lost 6 bases, J lost 5 bases, and 11 bases stayed unmatched. In germline, CDR1 is SGHTA, CDR2 FQGNSA. The CDR3 loop is CASRTQAGVGTGELFF. In DNA form, the CDR3 reads TGTGCCAGCAGAACCCAAGCGGGAGTAGGTACCGGGGAGCTGTTTTTT.

The V gene is TRBV12-3 or TRBV12-4, the J gene TRBJ1-1; no reliable D call. This CDR3 spans 13 amino acids. Between the trimmed V and J ends, which lost 4 bases and 6 bases, there was a span of 12 bases. The CDR3 reads CASSSYSRSEAFF. For the CDR3, the DNA is TGTGCCAGCAGTTCCTACAGTAGGTCTGAAGCTTTCTTT.

The chain carries TRBV7-3 and TRBJ2-2; 9 positions agree with TRBD1. V lost 10 bases, J lost 6 bases, and 21 bases stayed unmatched. This CDR3 is 18 amino acids long. Per the germline V gene, CDR1 is SGHTA and CDR2 is FQGTGA. The CDR3 spells CAISLHSPGQGRAGELFF. The DNA of the CDR3 is TGTGCCATCAGTTTGCACTCTCCGGGACAGGGTAGAGCCGGGGAGCTGTTTTTT. Based on the CDR3 plus reference TRBV7-3 and TRBJ2-2, the full variable domain is GAGVSQTPSNKVTEKGKYVELRCDPISGHTALYWYRQSLGQGPEFLIYFQGTGAADDSGLPNDRFFAVRPEGSVSTLKIQRTERGDSAVYLCAISLHSPGQGRAGELFFGEGSRLTVL.

There are a few counts of this clonotype. The V call is TRBV18, the J call TRBJ1-1, with a tentative D call TRBD1 (6 bases). Germline V CDR1 and CDR2: KGHSH, LQKENI. The CDR3 spans 14 residues. V was pared by 2 bases and J by 4 bases, with 11 bases between. The CDR3 sequence: CASSPNRVATEAFF. DNA of the CDR3: TGTGCCAGCTCACCAAACAGGGTAGCCACTGAAGCTTTCTTT.

This clonotype turned up a few times. This sequence joins TRBV20-1 and TRBJ2-1; the match to TRBD2 covers 12 bases. The length of the CDR3 is 16 residues. V trimming: 0 bases; J trimming: 4 bases; junction bases outside the gene matches: 4. The germline gives CDR1 DFQATT, CDR2 SNEGSKA (reference sequence). CDR3 sequence reads: CSARERTSGKYNEQFF. The DNA for the CDR3 is TGCAGTGCTAGAGAGCGGACTAGCGGGAAGTACAATGAGCAGTTCTTC.

This clonotype was detected only a few times. The chain has TRBV19 and TRBJ1-6, with 12 bases matching TRBD1. This CDR3 is 14 amino acids long. Germline values: CDR1 LNHDA, CDR2 SQIVND (reference sequence). The J segment lost 9 bases and the V segment lost 5 bases, leaving 2 bases of the junction unmatched. The CDR3 nucleotides read TGTGCCAGTAGTGGGGACAGGGGGCTTTCACCCCTCCACTTT. Translating it yields CASSGDRGLSPLHF.

This chain links TRBV7-2 with TRBJ1-3; 7 bases match TRBD1. Germline-derived CDR1 and CDR2 are SGHTA and FQGNSA. The CDR3 spans 17 residues. V shed 5 bases and J 0 bases; nucleotides not matched to a gene: 10. The CDR3 sequence: CASSGTTGLTSGNTIYF. DNA for the CDR3: TGTGCCAGCAGCGGAACGACAGGGTTGACCTCTGGAAACACCATATATTTT.

This clonotype appeared a few times. This sequence joins TRBV10-3 and TRBJ2-1; tentative D call: TRBD2 (5 bases). Between the trimmed V and J ends, which lost 7 bases and 2 bases, there was a span of 12 bases. The CDR3 consists of 14 residues. In germline, CDR1 is ENHRY, CDR2 SYGVKD. CDR3 DNA sequence: TGTGCCATCAAAGGGAGCGCCACCTACAATGAGCAGTTCTTC. As protein: CAIKGSATYNEQFF.

V is TRBV20-1 and J is TRBJ1-1; tentative D call: TRBD1 (5 bases). The CDR3 consists of 11 residues. Trimming left V 1 base short and J 9 bases short, with 9 bases between. The germline V gene has CDR1 DFQATT and CDR2 SNEGSKA (reference sequence). In DNA, the CDR3 is TGCAGTGCTAGAGTAGGACAACAAGCTTTCTTT. Translated, it gives CSARVGQQAFF.

This clonotype occurred many times. The gene calls are TRBV7-9 and TRBJ2-1; 8 nucleotides line up with TRBD2. The CDR3 extends over 13 amino acids. V gave up 11 bases and J gave up 3 bases; unmatched junction bases: 6. The germline CDR1 and CDR2 sequences are SEHNR and FQNEAQ (reference sequence). The CDR3: CAVPGLGYNEQFF. The CDR3 DNA reads as TGTGCCGTCCCGGGACTAGGCTACAATGAGCAGTTCTTC.

This clonotype was observed a few times. V is TRBV27 and J is TRBJ2-1; 12 nucleotides align to TRBD1. V shed 4 bases and J 7 bases; nucleotides not matched to a gene: 11. Germline V gene lookup returns CDR1 MNHEY and CDR2 SMNVEV (reference sequence). The CDR3 runs 17 residues. The CDR3 sequence: CASSSRGTGGSRNEQFF. The CDR3 bases are TGTGCCAGCAGTTCCCGAGGGACAGGGGGCTCTAGGAATGAGCAGTTCTTC.

This clonotype was counted only a few times. The chain has TRBV14 and TRBJ2-1; 13 nucleotides align to TRBD2. Per the germline V gene, CDR1 is SGHDN and CDR2 is FVKESK. The CDR3 length is 16 residues. V dropped 3 bases and J dropped 8; count of bases not matched to a gene: 7. The CDR3 sequence is CASSQPGLAGWDEQFF. The CDR3 DNA sequence: TGTGCCAGCAGCCAGCCGGGACTAGCGGGATGGGATGAGCAGTTCTTC.

This clonotype was seen more than once but under ten times. This chain joins TRBV27 and TRBJ2-3, with unresolved D. V was clipped by 7 bases and J by 7 bases, with 9 bases between them. From germline, CDR1 is MNHEY and CDR2 SMNVEV (reference sequence). This CDR3 contains 11 residues. Here the CDR3 reads CASKQSYTQYF. CDR3 coding DNA: TGTGCCAGCAAACAATCCTATACGCAGTATTTT.

This clonotype was detected only a few times. The genes are TRBV7-2 and TRBJ2-7; 11 bases agree with TRBD2. V shed 1 base and J 8 bases; nucleotides not matched to a gene: 4. Germline CDR1 SGHTA, CDR2 FQGNSA. This CDR3 is 14 amino acids long. CDR3 amino acids: CASSLVLAGGQQYF. The CDR3 DNA reads TGTGCCAGCAGCTTAGTGCTAGCGGGAGGCCAGCAGTACTTC.

The chain has TRBV9 and TRBJ2-5; weak D call: TRBD2 (6 bases). The CDR3 covers 17 residues. Between the trimmed V and J ends, which lost 3 bases and 2 bases, there was a span of 20 bases. Germline values: CDR1 SGDLS, CDR2 YYNGEE. In DNA form, the CDR3 reads TGTGCCAGCAGCGGCTCTGGGAGGCACAAGAATCAAGAGACCCAGTACTTC. Its protein product is CASSGSGRHKNQETQYF.

The chain has TRBV5-6 and TRBJ2-1; TRBD1 matches at 10 bases. CDR1 and CDR2 (germline): SGHDT, YYEEEE. V lost 4 bases, J lost 7 bases, and 11 bases stayed unmatched. This CDR3 has 16 residues. CDR3 in amino acids: CASSPIGQGVRNEQFF. In DNA form, the CDR3 reads TGTGCCAGCAGCCCCATTGGACAGGGGGTACGGAATGAGCAGTTCTTC. The variable domain in full, completed from reference TRBV5-6 and TRBJ2-1, reads DAGVTQSPTHLIKTRGQQVTLRCSPKSGHDTVSWYQQALGQGPQFIFQYYEEEERQRGNFPDRFSGHQFPNYSSELNVNALLLGDSALYLCASSPIGQGVRNEQFFGPGTRLTVL.